Listed below are T cell receptor beta chains from one sample, sequenced in a study of control samples from healthy donors and cancer patients. Clones were read by immunoSEQ multiplex PCR, and TCRdb kept only the in-frame ones, dropping some. The data contain over 100,000 clones, around 92% of them singletons. The sample was blood. These receptors came from a woman aged 45-65 years in good health. The CDR3 runs from the conserved cysteine through the conserved F or W. D genes are given only for firm matches. The size field is filled for only some rows; it gives once, few, many or a size class.

j_call clone_size d_call v_call cdr3_aa cdr3_nt
TRBJ1-5 NA NA TRBV6-5 CASRTQGRYNQPQHF TGTGCCAGCAGAACCCAGGGGAGGTACAATCAGCCCCAGCATTTT
TRBJ2-2 NA NA TRBV10-2 CASSVQSTGELFF TGCGCCAGCAGTGTACAGTCCACCGGGGAGCTGTTTTTT
TRBJ2-6 NA NA TRBV30 CAWTVVGSGANVLTF TGTGCCTGGACCGTGGTGGGCTCTGGGGCCAACGTCCTGACTTTC
TRBJ2-5 few TRBD1 TRBV5-1 CASSKQGQNPQETQYF TGCGCCAGCAGCAAACAGGGGCAAAACCCACAAGAGACCCAGTACTTC
TRBJ1-5 once NA TRBV6-1 CASSDGRQNSNQPQHF TGTGCCAGCAGTGACGGGCGTCAAAATAGCAATCAGCCCCAGCATTTT
TRBJ2-6 once NA TRBV9 CASSVEISWAVPGANVLTF TGTGCCAGCAGCGTAGAGATAAGTTGGGCAGTCCCTGGGGCCAACGTCCTGACTTTC
TRBJ1-1 NA NA TRBV5-4 CASSLGGPGQGEAFF TGTGCCAGCAGCTTGGGGGGCCCAGGGCAGGGTGAAGCTTTCTTT
TRBJ1-1 NA NA TRBV29-1 CSVGHGDTEAFF TGCAGCGTTGGACATGGGGACACTGAAGCTTTCTTT
TRBJ2-1 NA NA TRBV6-1 CASSEDVGGYYNEQFF TGTGCCAGCAGTGAGGACGTGGGGGGCTACTACAATGAGCAGTTCTTC
TRBJ1-1 NA TRBD1 TRBV7-9 CASSSGQGTNTEAFF TGTGCCAGCAGCTCAGGACAGGGGACGAACACTGAAGCTTTCTTT
TRBJ2-1 NA TRBD1 TRBV30 CAWQRDSMDEQFF TGTGCCTGGCAACGGGACAGCATGGATGAGCAGTTCTTC
TRBJ2-7 NA NA TRBV10-3 CAISEDGAYEQYF TGTGCCATCAGTGAGGACGGGGCCTACGAGCAGTACTTC
TRBJ2-5 NA TRBD2 TRBV20-1 CSASTGTIGTQYF TGCAGTGCTAGTACCGGGACTATAGGGACCCAGTACTTC
TRBJ1-1 NA NA TRBV9 CASSVAFEGAEAFF TGTGCCAGCAGCGTAGCTTTCGAGGGGGCTGAAGCTTTCTTT
TRBJ2-3 NA NA TRBV6-5 CASKLGEHTDTQYF TGTGCCAGCAAACTGGGGGAACACACAGATACGCAGTATTTT
TRBJ1-2 NA NA TRBV5-1 CASSSGFGETNYGYTF TGCGCCAGCAGCTCAGGGTTCGGAGAGACTAACTATGGCTACACCTTC
TRBJ1-5 NA TRBD1 TRBV7-8 CASSHSQGVGNQPQHF TGTGCCAGCAGCCATTCCCAGGGGGTTGGCAATCAGCCCCAGCATTTT
TRBJ1-2 NA NA TRBV18 CASSEGTSNYGYTF TGTGCCAGCTCAGAGGGGACCTCTAACTATGGCTACACCTTC
TRBJ2-4 NA NA TRBV19 CASSTQAGTPSRVSIQYF TGTGCCAGTAGTACCCAAGCCGGGACCCCGAGCCGGGTCAGCATTCAGTACTTC
TRBJ2-5 NA NA TRBV2 CASSEILGQETQYF TGTGCCAGCAGTGAAATCTTAGGCCAAGAGACCCAGTACTTC
TRBJ1-6 NA TRBD1 TRBV19 CASSGGQGQKTNSPLHF TGTGCCAGTAGTGGGGGACAGGGGCAAAAGACAAATTCACCCCTCCACTTT
TRBJ2-1 NA NA TRBV2 CASSEQFF TGTGCCAGCAGTGAACAGTTCTTC
TRBJ1-1 once NA TRBV28 CASGHSIGTEAFF TGTGCCAGCGGCCACAGTATCGGCACTGAAGCTTTCTTT
TRBJ1-5 NA NA TRBV6-5 CASKLTGLSNQPQHF TGTGCCAGCAAACTTACAGGGCTAAGCAATCAGCCCCAGCATTTT
TRBJ2-5 NA NA TRBV2 CASRVSRSETQYF TGTGCCAGCAGGGTCTCGAGGTCAGAGACCCAGTACTTC
TRBJ2-1 NA NA TRBV19 CASSIDRSSYNEQFF TGTGCCAGTAGTATTGACAGGAGCTCCTACAATGAGCAGTTCTTC
TRBJ1-2 NA TRBD1 TRBV7-9 CASSDRDIYGYTF TGTGCCAGCAGCGACAGGGATATCTATGGCTACACCTTC
TRBJ2-1 NA NA TRBV6-4 CASSMGGARYNEQFF TGTGCCAGCAGTATGGGGGGGGCCCGTTACAATGAGCAGTTCTTC
TRBJ1-3 once NA TRBV6-5 CASRDGGISGNTIYF TGTGCCAGCAGGGACGGCGGCATCTCTGGAAACACCATATATTTT
TRBJ1-1 once TRBD1 TRBV7-2 CASSLEVQGVEAFF TGTGCCAGCAGCTTAGAAGTACAGGGGGTTGAAGCTTTCTTT
TRBJ1-2 NA NA TRBV6-6 CASSQKLQKGPYGYTF TGTGCCAGCAGCCAAAAGCTTCAAAAGGGCCCCTATGGCTACACCTTC
TRBJ1-5 NA TRBD1 TRBV10-1 CASSLTGGAYLGQPQHF TGCGCCAGCAGCCTGACAGGGGGCGCGTACCTGGGTCAGCCCCAGCATTTT
TRBJ1-6 NA NA TRBV27 CASSFSQATKPLHF TGTGCCAGCAGTTTCTCACAGGCCACCAAACCCCTCCACTTT
TRBJ2-3 NA TRBD2 TRBV6-5 CASSSGTSAYTDTQYF TGTGCCAGCAGTTCCGGGACTAGCGCATACACAGATACGCAGTATTTT
TRBJ2-1 NA TRBD2 TRBV28 CASSLLAGLNEQFF TGTGCCAGCAGTTTACTAGCGGGACTTAATGAGCAGTTCTTC
TRBJ2-2 NA NA TRBV6-6 CASSSGPSGELFF TGTGCCAGCAGCAGTGGGCCGTCCGGGGAGCTGTTTTTT
TRBJ1-4 NA NA TRBV5-6 CASSLGGGAVSEKLFF TGTGCCAGCAGCTTGGGTGGGGGCGCAGTGAGTGAAAAACTGTTTTTT
TRBJ2-7 NA TRBD2 TRBV15 CATSKVYGTSGRGSYEQYF TGTGCCACCAGCAAAGTGTACGGGACTAGCGGGAGAGGCTCCTACGAGCAGTACTTC
TRBJ2-5 NA NA TRBV11-2 CASSFGQPQETQYF TGTGCCAGCAGCTTCGGTCAGCCCCAAGAGACCCAGTACTTC
TRBJ1-5 NA NA TRBV30 CAWSVGGFQPQHF TGTGCCTGGAGTGTGGGGGGTTTCCAGCCCCAGCATTTT